This T cell receptor beta chain was captured in a study of T cells of healthy individuals. A single record per CDR3 protein comes from TCRdb applying MiXCR to the 5' RACE reads. Of tens of thousands of distinct CDR3 sequences listed, 15% to 20% were seen once; the top ten hold approximately 4.7%. CDR1 is MNHEY, CDR2 SVGAGI, per germline. Trimming left V 4 bases short and J 5 bases short, with 8 bases between. The CDR3 has 12 residues. In its sample, this clonotype was seen a few times. This chain joins TRBV6-5 and TRBJ2-5; D unresolved. This clonotype was sampled from a human donor in good health. CDR3 sequence (DNA): TGTGCCAGCAGTTCTCTCCGGGAGACCCAGTACTTC. Protein product: CASSSLRETQYF.